This T cell receptor beta chain stems from a study of blood T cell repertoires in COVID-19. Study in general: Nucleic acid was either cDNA or gDNA, and it came from T cells, B-cell-depleted T cells, or PBMCs.

Sequenced by immunoSEQ multiplex PCR; TCRdb stores in-frame clones only, minus some. The sample consists of approximately 250,000 clones, approximately 90% of them appearing once. Self-reported history from a screening survey and questionnaire set each donor's cohort. The sample was PBMCs or T cells enriched from blood (not recorded which). This TCR was sampled from a woman aged 30 to 39 with acute COVID-19.

The CDR3 reads CASSVGQTANEQFF. The CDR3 DNA follows: TGTGCCAGCAGCGTAGGGCAAACCGCCAATGAGCAGTTCTTC. This chain links TRBV9 with TRBJ2-1; unclear D gene. The ends were cut back, 0 bases at V and 6 bases at J, with 10 bases in the middle. The germline V gene has CDR1 SGDLS and CDR2 YYNGEE. The CDR3 runs 14 residues.